Included here is one TCR beta chain sequence, with context. The V and J ends lost 4 bases and 3 bases, in that order; junction bases with no gene match: 13. The length of the CDR3 is 17 residues. CDR1 and CDR2 from the germline V gene are SGHKS and YYEKEE (reference sequence). This entry is derived from a study of cytomegalovirus exposure and HLA in healthy donors. Use of 60 Vbeta and 13 Jbeta primers characterized the PCR. The table came from immunoSEQ multiplex PCR; TCRdb's copy has only in-frame clones and leaves some out. The sample has around 68,000 clones; around 68% are singletons. The clonotype comes from a woman in her 30s in good health and CMV-seronegative. The sample comprised PBMCs. V usage is TRBV5-5 and J usage is TRBJ1-1; 9 bases match TRBD1. This chain's CDR3 is CASSHRDRGKPYTEAFF. CDR3 coding DNA: TGTGCCAGCAGCCATAGAGACAGGGGGAAGCCCTACACTGAAGCTTTCTTT.